Sequencing of this TCR beta chain was carried out in a study of breast tumors, draining lymph nodes, adjacent tissues (dated by TCRdb to 2016 to 2017). The study in broad terms: TCR beta repertoires were compared across tumor, adjacent nontumor tissue and axillary lymph nodes obtained from breast cancer patients. In human breast cancer, the study set out to evaluate how tumor, surrounding tissue and draining lymph node repertoires relate to one another and whether T cells may move between these sites. General conclusions and limits of the study: The data were considered consistent with the idea that most tumor T cells come from the lymph node and then expand in tumor tissue. Tumor T-cell repertoires showed less diversity than lymph node repertoires and more diversity than nontumor tissue repertoires, and tumor T-cell repertoires showed preferential V and J gene usage. The conclusion that tumor T cells originate in lymph nodes was presented as consistent with a hypothesis rather than as directly demonstrated. Tumor and nontumor tissue repertoires were significantly more similar in luminal-like than in basal-like breast cancer.

Trimming accounts for 4 bases at V and 4 bases at J, while the number of junction bases matched to no gene is 14. For CDR1 and CDR2, the germline V gene lists SGHTA and FQGTGA. Reading from cysteine to phenylalanine, the CDR3 counts 18 amino acids. The DNA shown is the 54-base CDR3, in frame from base 1. Lymph node samples were obtained from the axillary draining lymph nodes of breast cancer patients. This clonotype has a handful of counts. The antigen it binds to is not known. One base away there is no much larger clone; base qualities are not given. Data came from an Illumina HiSeq 2000. Multiplex PCR amplification was used to build the TCR beta chain libraries. High-throughput sequencing was used to analyze the amplified TCR beta chain products. The raw public reads went through TCRdb reprocessing: fastp at Q25, MiXCR clone calling, in-frame beta chains kept. Every distinct CDR3 protein forms one entry, paired with its most common genes and DNA. In all, the sample holds roughly 220,000 distinct CDR3 sequences, and less than 40% of those were seen once. The top ten constitute approximately 3.6% of the sample.

The sequenced sample was axillary lymph node tissue. In this chain, TRBV7-3 is recombined with TRBJ2-2, and TRBD2 aligns with 8 junction nucleotides. The source is a female donor with breast cancer. Some clones in this sample may be carry-over from other donors' samples. This receptor carries the CDR3 CASSSLRAGGAGTGELFF. The nucleotides read TGTGCCAGCAGCTCCCTTCGAGCCGGGGGGGCGGGCACCGGGGAGCTGTTTTTT.